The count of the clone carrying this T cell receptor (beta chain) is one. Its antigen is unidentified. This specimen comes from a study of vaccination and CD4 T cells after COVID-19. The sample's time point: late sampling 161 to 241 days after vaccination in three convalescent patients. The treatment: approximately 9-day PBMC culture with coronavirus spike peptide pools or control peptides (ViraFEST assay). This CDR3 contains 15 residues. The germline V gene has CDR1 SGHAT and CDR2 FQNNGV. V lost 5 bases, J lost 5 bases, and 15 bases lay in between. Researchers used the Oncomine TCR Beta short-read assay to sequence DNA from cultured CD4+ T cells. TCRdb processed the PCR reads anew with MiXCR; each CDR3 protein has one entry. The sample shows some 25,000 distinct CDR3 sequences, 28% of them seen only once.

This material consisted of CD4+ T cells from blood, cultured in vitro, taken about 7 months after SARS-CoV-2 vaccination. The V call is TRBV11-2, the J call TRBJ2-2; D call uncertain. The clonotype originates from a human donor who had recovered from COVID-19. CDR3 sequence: CASSPNLPTTGELFF. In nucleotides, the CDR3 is TGTGCCAGCAGCCCAAACCTTCCTACGACCGGGGAGCTGTTTTTT.